These 24 T cell receptor beta chains originate from one sample sequenced in a study of T cell responses to AZD1222 COVID-19 vaccine. Here immunoSEQ multiplex PCR was the method, and the copy in TCRdb shows in-frame clones only, minus some. This sample has 150,000 to 200,000 clones, with about nine tenths found just once. Sequences were derived from peripheral blood, sampled on day 0 of AZD1222 vaccination. These receptors were taken from an adult in good health.

This chain joins TRBV10-2 and TRBJ2-7; 7 bases align to TRBD2. The V segment lost 8 bases and the J segment 6 bases; nucleotides outside the gene matches: 13. CDR1 WSHSY and CDR2 SAAADI come from the germline V gene. The CDR3 length is 14 residues. The CDR3 coding sequence is TGCGCCAGCCATGACTTTGCGGGAGACCGCGAGCAGTACTTC. Encoded protein: CASHDFAGDREQYF.

This chain joins TRBV6-5 and TRBJ2-2, with a weak D call TRBD1 (6 bases). The V end was cut by 6 bases, the J end by 4 bases, with 12 bases between. The CDR3 spans 14 residues. CDR1 is MNHEY and CDR2 is SVGAGI in the germline V gene. CDR3 coding DNA: TGTGCCAGCAGAGATATAGGGGGCACCGGGGAGCTGTTTTTT. The encoded protein is CASRDIGGTGELFF.

This chain joins TRBV5-1 and TRBJ2-7; 7 bases align to TRBD1. Germline V lookup: CDR1 SGHRS, CDR2 YFSETQ. The CDR3 is 15 residues long. J gave up 2 bases and V 4 bases, and 9 bases lay outside the gene matches. CDR3 region: CASSRETGPTYEQYF. The CDR3, as DNA: TGCGCCAGCAGCCGTGAGACAGGGCCTACCTACGAGCAGTACTTC.

The chain joins TRBV5-4 to TRBJ2-7; D unclear. Between the trimmed V and J ends, which lost 0 bases and 7 bases, there was a span of 14 bases. This CDR3 has 14 residues. Germline lookup yields CDR1 SGHNT and CDR2 YYREEE (reference sequence). The CDR3 coding sequence is TGTGCCAGCAGCTTGGCCCCGGGTTACGTTGAGCAGTACTTC. Its protein is CASSLAPGYVEQYF.

The V call is TRBV19, the J call TRBJ1-5, with a tentative D call TRBD1 (5 bases). The CDR3 is made up of 15 amino acids. The germline V and J ends were trimmed by 4 bases and 3 bases, with 13 bases remaining between them. CDR1 is LNHDA and CDR2 is SQIVND in the germline V gene (reference sequence). In nucleotides, the CDR3 is TGTGCCAGTAGTAATTTGGGGCGCATCAATCAGCCCCAGCATTTT. This gives the protein CASSNLGRINQPQHF.

The V and J genes are TRBV19 and TRBJ1-2; weak D call: TRBD1 (5 bases). The length of the CDR3 is 15 residues. Germline V gene data show CDR1 as LNHDA and CDR2 as SQIVND (reference sequence). Deletions cut 5 bases from V and 0 bases from J, with 13 bases between. Here the CDR3 DNA reads TGTGCCAGTAGTTCTCCGTACAGGACTAACTATGGCTACACCTTC. This gives the protein CASSSPYRTNYGYTF.

The gene calls are TRBV19 and TRBJ1-5; 9 positions agree with TRBD1. Germline trimming cut 7 bases from V and 6 bases from J; bases unmatched to any gene: 7. Per germline, CDR1 LNHDA and CDR2 SQIVND (reference sequence). This CDR3 has 14 amino acids. For the CDR3, the DNA is TGTGCCAGTATCAAAACAGGGGGCTCTCAGCCCCAGCATTTT. It codes for CASIKTGGSQPQHF.

This clone was recorded once. The V and J genes are TRBV19 and TRBJ1-2, with 7 positions matching TRBD1. J was trimmed by 1 base and V by 2 bases; bases with no gene match: 7. From germline, CDR1 is LNHDA and CDR2 SQIVND (reference sequence). The CDR3 consists of 16 residues. In nucleotides, the CDR3 is TGTGCCAGTAGTATAACAGGGGCCGTGTATAACTATGGCTACACCTTC. It encodes CASSITGAVYNYGYTF.

The rearrangement links TRBV18 to TRBJ1-5, with no clear D. The CDR3 is 12 amino acids. Looked up from germline, CDR1 is KGHSH and CDR2 is LQKENI. The V and J ends lost 8 bases and 4 bases respectively, with 9 bases between them. CDR3 loop: CASAAGNQPQHF. The CDR3, as DNA: TGTGCCAGCGCTGCGGGGAATCAGCCCCAGCATTTT.

The rearrangement links TRBV19 to TRBJ1-2; 7 bases fit TRBD1. V was pared by 5 bases and J by 0 bases, with 12 bases of the junction left unmatched. The CDR3 runs to 17 residues. The germline gives CDR1 LNHDA, CDR2 SQIVND (reference sequence). Here the CDR3 DNA reads TGTGCCAGTAGTTCACAGGGGAGGCCCGCCGCTAACTATGGCTACACCTTC. Translating gives CASSSQGRPAANYGYTF.

The CDR3 DNA reads TGTGCCACCAGTGACACAAGAACGGACAGGTGGGCCTTATTTTGTAATTCACCCCTCCACTTT. This sequence encodes CATSDTRTDRWALFCNSPLHF. This rearrangement joins TRBV24-1 to TRBJ1-6, with TRBD1 matching over 7 bases. V trimming: 4 bases; J trimming: 6 bases; junction bases outside the gene matches: 23. Per the germline V gene, CDR1 is KGHDR and CDR2 is SFDVKD. CDR3 size: 21 residues.

The chain is built from TRBV9 and TRBJ2-1; TRBD2 aligns across 7 bases. The J segment lost 4 bases and the V segment lost 3 bases, leaving 7 bases of the junction unmatched. Germline-derived CDR1 and CDR2 are SGDLS and YYNGEE. There are 15 residues in the CDR3. The CDR3 DNA reads TGTGCCAGCAGCGATGGCGGGAGTGGGTACAATGAGCAGTTCTTC. Its translation is CASSDGGSGYNEQFF.

V and J are TRBV29-1 and TRBJ2-7; maybe TRBD1 (6 bases). V was cut by 4 bases and J by 3 bases, with 16 bases left in between. Per germline, CDR1 SQVTM and CDR2 ANQGSEA. This CDR3 has 14 amino acids. The CDR3 bases are TGCAGCGTTGTGTCTCACACAGGGAACTACGAGCAGTACTTC. Translation: CSVVSHTGNYEQYF.

The J gene is TRBJ2-5, the V gene TRBV5-5; possibly TRBD1 or TRBD2 for D (5 bases each). The CDR3 has 16 residues. From germline, CDR1 is SGHKS and CDR2 YYEKEE (reference sequence). Trimming cost V 4 bases and J 1 base, with 17 bases left between them. In DNA, the CDR3 is TGTGCCAGCAGCCCAACGGGGCTCCGGGCCCAAGAGACCCAGTACTTC. Translated: CASSPTGLRAQETQYF.

As for this clone: Other nucleotide sequences in the sample specify the same CDR3. This chain links TRBV18 with TRBJ1-1, with D unresolved. CDR3 length equals 14 residues. Germline V gene sequence: CDR1 KGHSH, CDR2 LQKENI. Trimming took 1 base from V and 0 from J, leaving 6 bases between them. The CDR3, as DNA: TGTGCCAGCTCACCACGGTCTTTGAACACTGAAGCTTTCTTT. The encoded protein is CASSPRSLNTEAFF.

DNA of the CDR3: TGTGCCAGCTCACCACAAGGACAGTCCTACGAGCAGTACTTC. Its translation: CASSPQGQSYEQYF. The V call is TRBV18, the J call TRBJ2-7; a weak D match, TRBD1 (6 bases). Per the germline V gene, CDR1 is KGHSH and CDR2 is LQKENI. The CDR3 covers 14 residues. V lost 1 base to trimming and J lost 1 base, with 8 bases between them. Together with reference TRBV18 and TRBJ2-7, the CDR3 gives the full variable domain: NAGVMQNPRHLVRRRGQEARLRCSPMKGHSHVYWYRQLPEEGLKFMVYLQKENIIDESGMPKERFSAEFPKEGPSILRIQQVVRGDSAAYFCASSPQGQSYEQYFGPGTRLTVT.

This chain connects TRBV29-1 to TRBJ2-1; D is perhaps TRBD1 (5 bases). The germline V gene encodes CDR1 SQVTM and CDR2 ANQGSEA. The CDR3 runs to 15 residues. Trimming pared 2 bases from V and 0 bases from J, leaving 11 bases between. The CDR3 DNA sequence: TGCAGCGTTGAACTGGTAGGGGTCTCCTACAATGAGCAGTTCTTC. Translated: CSVELVGVSYNEQFF.

The chain joins TRBV24-1 to TRBJ1-1, with TRBD1 matching over 7 bases. CDR3 size: 13 residues. Germline values: CDR1 KGHDR, CDR2 SFDVKD. J gave up 7 bases and V 7 bases, and 8 bases lay outside the gene matches. The CDR3 DNA reads TGTGCCACCAGAGGCCGGGACAGCTATGAAGCTTTCTTT. Amino acid sequence: CATRGRDSYEAFF.

The rearrangement uses TRBV18 and TRBJ1-1; no clear D. V shed 6 bases and J shed 3 bases, with 14 bases lying between them. From germline, CDR1 is KGHSH and CDR2 LQKENI. The CDR3 spans 14 residues. The CDR3 protein is CASSPDLGYTEAFF. CDR3 nucleotide sequence: TGTGCCAGCTCCCCCGATCTCGGCTACACTGAAGCTTTCTTT.

This sequence joins TRBV18 and TRBJ2-7, with TRBD1 matching 10 bases. V shed 5 bases and J 5 bases; nucleotides not matched to a gene: 9. The CDR3 is 15 residues long. Germline V CDR1 and CDR2: KGHSH, LQKENI. The DNA of the CDR3 is TGTGCCAGCTCATCTCTCCCGGGACAGGGGAACGAGCAGTACTTC. Residues: CASSSLPGQGNEQYF. The full variable domain, rest sourced from reference TRBV18 and TRBJ2-7, is NAGVMQNPRHLVRRRGQEARLRCSPMKGHSHVYWYRQLPEEGLKFMVYLQKENIIDESGMPKERFSAEFPKEGPSILRIQQVVRGDSAAYFCASSSLPGQGNEQYFGPGTRLTVT.

V and J are TRBV3-1 (or the pseudogene TRBV3-2) and TRBJ2-1; tentatively, D is TRBD2 (5 bases). V shed 1 base and J shed 6 bases, with 16 bases lying between them. This CDR3 spans 16 amino acids. CDR1 and CDR2 from the germline V gene are LGHDT and YNNKEL (reference sequence). The DNA of the CDR3 is TGTGCCAGCAGCCAAGTTGGAGCGGTGAGGTCCAATGAGCAGTTCTTC. Its translation is CASSQVGAVRSNEQFF.

The rearrangement uses TRBV6-5 and TRBJ2-7; possible D gene TRBD2, 5 bases. CDR1 is MNHEY and CDR2 is SVGAGI in the germline V gene. The CDR3 consists of 14 residues. V gave up 0 bases and J gave up 3 bases, with 9 bases separating them. CDR3 nucleotide sequence: TGTGCCAGCAGTTACTCGGAGGTAGACTACGAGCAGTACTTC. It codes for CASSYSEVDYEQYF.

The rearrangement links TRBV29-1 to TRBJ2-7; 11 bases agree with TRBD1. J was trimmed by 1 base and V by 4 bases; bases with no gene match: 9. The CDR3 sequence is 16 residues long. CDR1 and CDR2 (germline): SQVTM, ANQGSEA. The CDR3 loop is CSVVSGGQGVSYEQYF. The CDR3 DNA sequence: TGCAGCGTTGTAAGCGGGGGACAGGGGGTGTCCTACGAGCAGTACTTC.

This chain joins TRBV3-1 (or the pseudogene TRBV3-2) and TRBJ2-7; no firm D call. CDR1 LGHDT and CDR2 YNNKEL come from the germline V gene (reference sequence). V lost 8 bases and J 2 bases, leaving 4 bases between the germline ends. The CDR3 sequence is 10 residues long. This CDR3 is CASGTYEQYF. Written as DNA, the CDR3 is TGTGCCAGCGGTACCTACGAGCAGTACTTC.